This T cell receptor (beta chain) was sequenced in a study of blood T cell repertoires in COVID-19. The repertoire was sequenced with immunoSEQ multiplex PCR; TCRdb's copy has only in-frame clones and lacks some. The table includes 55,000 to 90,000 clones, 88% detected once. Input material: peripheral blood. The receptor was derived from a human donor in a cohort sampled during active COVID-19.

DNA of the CDR3: TGTGCCAGCAGCTTAGGGACAGCCTGGCTGGATACGCAGTATTTT. Its translation: CASSLGTAWLDTQYF. V is TRBV11-2 and J is TRBJ2-3; possible D gene TRBD1, 6 bases. CDR1 SGHAT and CDR2 FQNNGV come from the germline V gene. The ends were cut back, 1 base at V and 6 bases at J, with 14 bases in the middle. The CDR3 is made up of 15 amino acids.